This paragraph reports one TCR beta chain. This specimen comes from a study of blood T cell repertoires in COVID-19. Data came from immunoSEQ multiplex PCR; TCRdb stores just in-frame clones and leaves some out. This table holds fewer than 400,000 clones, 92% found once. Germline V CDR1 and CDR2: LGHNA, YNFKEQ. Trimming at V came to 0 bases and at J to 1 base, leaving 5 bases not matched to a gene. CDR3 length equals 16 residues. Recruitment covered about 25 US areas and drew participants whose ages spanned roughly 18 to 100 years. This receptor was identified in a woman in her 30s who had recovered from COVID-19. The J gene is TRBJ2-5, the V gene TRBV4-2; TRBD1 matches at 7 bases. The sample comprised PBMCs or T cells enriched from blood (not recorded which). CDR3 bases: TGTGCCAGCAGCCAAGATTACCGGACAGGCCAAGAGACCCAGTACTTC. Translation: CASSQDYRTGQETQYF.